This TCR beta chain was sequenced during a study of technical replicates of blood from a handful of donors. The V segment lost 2 bases and the J segment 6 bases; nucleotides outside the gene matches: 4. The CDR3 totals 14 residues. CDR1 is MNHEY, CDR2 SVGAGI, per germline. Clones were read by immunoSEQ multiplex PCR, and TCRdb kept only the in-frame ones, dropping some. Of about 76,000 clones listed, roughly 90% are singletons. The chain couples TRBV6-5 to TRBJ2-1; 7 bases match TRBD1. The clonotype was recovered from a human donor in good health. The source material was T cells isolated from PBMCs. The CDR3 is CASSYRPGGNEQFF. CDR3 sequence (DNA): TGTGCCAGCAGTTACAGACCAGGGGGCAATGAGCAGTTCTTC.